Following are 8 T cell receptor beta chains from one sample sequenced in a study of beta chain features in type 1 diabetes. Expressed TCRB transcripts were sequenced because the isolated RNA had all been reverse transcribed beforehand. The repertoire was sequenced with immunoSEQ multiplex PCR; TCRdb's copy has only in-frame clones and lacks some. The sample includes 860,000 or so clones, about a sixth of them seen just once. What was sequenced was naive CD4+ T cells from blood. The receptors shown here come from a woman aged 18-29 years in good health.

The chain couples TRBV27 to TRBJ1-2, with D perhaps TRBD1 (5 bases). The V gene lost 4 bases and the J gene lost 10 bases, with 16 bases spanning the gap. This CDR3 region has 13 residues. Per germline, CDR1 MNHEY and CDR2 SMNVEV (reference sequence). CDR3 residues: CASSWRRGRDYTF. DNA of the CDR3: TGTGCCAGCAGTTGGAGAAGGGGAAGAGACTACACCTTC.

This clone has only a few counts. This chain uses TRBV15 with TRBJ2-1; D may be TRBD1 (6 bases). Germline V CDR1 and CDR2: LNHNV, YYDKDF (reference sequence). CDR3 size: 17 residues. V lost 1 base and J 8 bases, leaving 21 bases between the germline ends. The DNA of the CDR3 is TGTGCCACCAGCAGAGGCCCTCGGAGAGGGGGTCACGATGAGCAGTTCTTC. Its translation: CATSRGPRRGGHDEQFF.

This chain connects TRBV21-1 to TRBJ1-4; the table gives TRBD1 as D, unverified against the DNA. TRBV21-1 is assigned pseudogene status. The CDR3 runs 14 residues. The CDR3 DNA is TGTGCCAGCAGCAAACACAGGGGGCGAGGTAAACTGTTTTTT. It codes for CASSKHRGRGKLFF.

This clone was counted between two and nine times. The V gene is TRBV27, the J gene TRBJ1-5; D gene uncertain. CDR1 MNHEY and CDR2 SMNVEV come from the germline V gene (reference sequence). V lost 3 bases and J 0 bases, leaving 9 bases between the germline ends. CDR3 length equals 15 residues. This CDR3 is CASSFEGHSNQPQHF. CDR3 coding DNA: TGTGCCAGCAGTTTCGAGGGTCATAGCAATCAGCCCCAGCATTTT.

For this clone: This sample includes further DNA sequences coding for the same CDR3. The V gene is TRBV20-1, the J gene TRBJ1-2; D may be TRBD1 (5 bases). CDR3 length: 11 amino acids. Germline loops: CDR1 DFQATT, CDR2 SNEGSKA (reference sequence). Trimming left V 3 bases short and J 6 bases short, with 8 bases between. The CDR3 DNA reads TGCAGTGCTAGGGGGGGTCATGGCTACACCTTC. Amino acids: CSARGGHGYTF.

This clone was counted between two and nine times. The chain joins TRBV18 to TRBJ2-5; 7 bases agree with TRBD1. The trim removed 6 bases at V and 2 bases at J, leaving 6 bases unmatched. Per the germline V gene, CDR1 is KGHSH and CDR2 is LQKENI. The CDR3 is 14 amino acids. The DNA of the CDR3 is TGTGCCAGCTCCGCCCGGGACAGACAAGAGACCCAGTACTTC. This translates into CASSARDRQETQYF.

The rearrangement uses TRBV18 and TRBJ2-7; D is possibly TRBD1 (6 bases). The CDR3 has 14 residues. The V gene lost 3 bases and the J gene lost 6 bases, with 15 bases spanning the gap. CDR1 is KGHSH, CDR2 LQKENI, per germline. The DNA of the CDR3 is TGTGCCAGCTCACCTCCGGGACAACCTAGCGAGCAGTACTTC. Translation gives CASSPPGQPSEQYF. Full variable domain (rest looked up from reference TRBV18 and TRBJ2-7): NAGVMQNPRHLVRRRGQEARLRCSPMKGHSHVYWYRQLPEEGLKFMVYLQKENIIDESGMPKERFSAEFPKEGPSILRIQQVVRGDSAAYFCASSPPGQPSEQYFGPGTRLTVT.

The chain couples TRBV28 to TRBJ1-2; D unclear. CDR1 and CDR2 (germline): MDHEN, SYDVKM. With 1 base removed from V and 3 bases from J, the gap between germline ends came to 12 bases. The CDR3 is 15 residues long. CDR3 coding DNA: TGTGCCAGCAGTTTATCAGGAAGGGATCACTATGGCTACACCTTC. Translating gives CASSLSGRDHYGYTF.